The rows below give T cell receptor beta chains drawn from one sample of a study of patients and donors after allogeneic stem cell transplantation. TCRdb passed the RT-PCR reads through MiXCR, listing each CDR3 protein once. The repertoire holds more than 9,000 distinct CDR3 sequences, with around 20% as singletons. Sequences were obtained from blood, either unsorted or a sorted T cell fraction (not recorded which). All receptors come from a human donor who was either an allogeneic HSCT recipient or a stem cell or donor lymphocyte infusion donor (not recorded which). It is not recorded whose cells these are; they may come from a transplant donor. Each CDR3 is given with its conserved first and last residue. Fields, in order: CDR3 protein, CDR3 DNA, clone size, V gene, J gene, D gene. D genes are given only for firm matches. Not every row has a clone size; where given, it reads once, few, many or a size class.

CDR3 protein: CASSYSSNQPQHF; CDR3 DNA: TGTGCCAGCAGTTACTCTAGCAATCAGCCCCAGCATTTT; clone size: NA; V gene: TRBV6-5; J gene: TRBJ1-5; D gene: NA
CDR3 protein: CASSRLGGAGNTIYF; CDR3 DNA: TGTGCCAGCAGCCGACTAGGGGGAGCTGGAAACACCATATATTTT; clone size: NA; V gene: TRBV7-9; J gene: TRBJ1-3; D gene: NA
CDR3 protein: CASSSELRDAYEQYF; CDR3 DNA: TGCGCCAGCAGCAGCGAACTCCGGGACGCCTACGAGCAGTACTTC; clone size: NA; V gene: TRBV5-1; J gene: TRBJ2-7; D gene: NA
CDR3 protein: CAWKTYHNEQFF; CDR3 DNA: TGTGCCTGGAAGACGTATCACAATGAGCAGTTCTTC; clone size: NA; V gene: TRBV30; J gene: TRBJ2-1; D gene: NA
CDR3 protein: CASSLATSPRAHEQFF; CDR3 DNA: TGTGCCAGCAGCTTAGCCACTAGCCCCCGTGCCCATGAGCAGTTCTTC; clone size: few; V gene: TRBV7-9; J gene: TRBJ2-1; D gene: NA
CDR3 protein: CASRVGINYGYTF; CDR3 DNA: TGCGCCAGCAGAGTGGGCATTAACTATGGCTACACCTTC; clone size: many; V gene: TRBV5-1; J gene: TRBJ1-2; D gene: NA
CDR3 protein: CASRRTSGGSSYNEQFF; CDR3 DNA: TGTGCCAGCAGGCGGACTAGCGGGGGAAGCTCCTACAATGAGCAGTTCTTC; clone size: few; V gene: TRBV12-3/TRBV12-4; J gene: TRBJ2-1; D gene: TRBD2
CDR3 protein: CASSVAPGAYYGYTF; CDR3 DNA: TGTGCCAGCAGCGTAGCTCCCGGGGCCTACTATGGCTACACCTTC; clone size: few; V gene: TRBV9; J gene: TRBJ1-2; D gene: NA
CDR3 protein: CSARDIDYGYTF; CDR3 DNA: TGCAGTGCTAGAGATATAGACTATGGCTACACCTTC; clone size: NA; V gene: TRBV20-1; J gene: TRBJ1-2; D gene: NA
CDR3 protein: CASSMVGGGPSSGANVLTF; CDR3 DNA: TGTGCCAGTAGTATGGTGGGCGGGGGGCCCTCCTCTGGGGCCAACGTCCTGACTTTC; clone size: NA; V gene: TRBV19; J gene: TRBJ2-6; D gene: TRBD2
CDR3 protein: CSVEPVDRGGYTF; CDR3 DNA: TGCAGCGTTGAACCGGTCGACAGAGGCGGCTACACCTTC; clone size: many; V gene: TRBV29-1; J gene: TRBJ1-2; D gene: NA
CDR3 protein: CASSVGAGGVETQYF; CDR3 DNA: TGTGCCAGCAGCGTAGGAGCGGGGGGCGTGGAGACCCAGTACTTC; clone size: NA; V gene: TRBV9; J gene: TRBJ2-5; D gene: TRBD2
CDR3 protein: CSARVQRIGEAFF; CDR3 DNA: TGCAGTGCTAGAGTACAGAGGATAGGTGAAGCTTTCTTT; clone size: many; V gene: TRBV20-1; J gene: TRBJ1-1; D gene: NA
CDR3 protein: CATSRSSGGESPLHF; CDR3 DNA: TGTGCCACCAGCAGGTCTTCAGGTGGGGAGTCACCCCTCCACTTT; clone size: many; V gene: TRBV15; J gene: TRBJ1-6; D gene: NA
CDR3 protein: CASSLAAPGTEAFF; CDR3 DNA: TGTGCCAGCAGCTTAGCAGCCCCCGGGACTGAAGCTTTCTTT; clone size: NA; V gene: TRBV11-3; J gene: TRBJ1-1; D gene: NA
CDR3 protein: CASSERQGGNQPQHF; CDR3 DNA: TGTGCCAGCAGTGAAAGACAGGGCGGGAATCAGCCCCAGCATTTT; clone size: few; V gene: TRBV2; J gene: TRBJ1-5; D gene: TRBD1
CDR3 protein: CSASVGTPNTEAFF; CDR3 DNA: TGCAGTGCTAGCGTCGGGACACCGAACACTGAAGCTTTCTTT; clone size: NA; V gene: TRBV20-1; J gene: TRBJ1-1; D gene: NA
CDR3 protein: CASRSRDGGYEQYF; CDR3 DNA: TGCGCCAGCAGGAGCCGGGACGGCGGCTACGAGCAGTACTTC; clone size: few; V gene: TRBV5-1; J gene: TRBJ2-7; D gene: NA
CDR3 protein: CASSVGQGGYGYTF; CDR3 DNA: TGTGCCAGCAGTGTTGGGCAGGGGGGCTATGGCTACACCTTC; clone size: many; V gene: TRBV25-1; J gene: TRBJ1-2; D gene: TRBD1
CDR3 protein: CASSVGQGELQPQHF; CDR3 DNA: TGTGCCAGCAGCGTAGGACAGGGGGAACTTCAGCCCCAGCATTTT; clone size: many; V gene: TRBV9; J gene: TRBJ1-5; D gene: TRBD1
CDR3 protein: CAWRGTVRTQAFF; CDR3 DNA: TGTGCCTGGAGGGGGACTGTCAGGACGCAAGCTTTCTTT; clone size: NA; V gene: TRBV30; J gene: TRBJ1-1; D gene: NA
CDR3 protein: CASSYGQGDQPQHF; CDR3 DNA: TGTGCCAGCAGTTATGGACAGGGTGATCAGCCCCAGCATTTT; clone size: few; V gene: TRBV12-3/TRBV12-4; J gene: TRBJ1-5; D gene: TRBD1
CDR3 protein: CSARDLNRNTYEQYF; CDR3 DNA: TGCAGTGCTAGAGATCTAAACAGGAACACCTACGAGCAGTACTTC; clone size: NA; V gene: TRBV20-1; J gene: TRBJ2-7; D gene: NA
CDR3 protein: CASSLVGGGGTEAFF; CDR3 DNA: TGTGCCAGCAGCTTAGTTGGAGGGGGCGGAACTGAAGCTTTCTTT; clone size: NA; V gene: TRBV11-2; J gene: TRBJ1-1; D gene: TRBD1
CDR3 protein: CASSYAGRADTQYF; CDR3 DNA: TGTGCCAGCAGTTACGCGGGACGCGCAGATACGCAGTATTTT; clone size: few; V gene: TRBV6-2/TRBV6-3; J gene: TRBJ2-3; D gene: NA
CDR3 protein: CASSPRTGNTEAFF; CDR3 DNA: TGTGCCAGCAGTCCTAGGACAGGGAACACTGAAGCTTTCTTT; clone size: many; V gene: TRBV6-5; J gene: TRBJ1-1; D gene: TRBD1
CDR3 protein: CASSPLGRESPLHF; CDR3 DNA: TGCGCCAGCAGCCCATTAGGACGGGAGTCACCCCTCCACTTT; clone size: few; V gene: TRBV4-3; J gene: TRBJ1-6; D gene: NA
CDR3 protein: CASSPETVLSGANVLTF; CDR3 DNA: TGTGCCAGCAGCCCTGAGACAGTCCTCTCTGGGGCCAACGTCCTGACTTTC; clone size: NA; V gene: TRBV6-2/TRBV6-3; J gene: TRBJ2-6; D gene: NA
CDR3 protein: CAISSQNQPQHF; CDR3 DNA: TGTGCCATCAGCTCACAGAATCAGCCCCAGCATTTT; clone size: NA; V gene: TRBV10-3; J gene: TRBJ1-5; D gene: NA